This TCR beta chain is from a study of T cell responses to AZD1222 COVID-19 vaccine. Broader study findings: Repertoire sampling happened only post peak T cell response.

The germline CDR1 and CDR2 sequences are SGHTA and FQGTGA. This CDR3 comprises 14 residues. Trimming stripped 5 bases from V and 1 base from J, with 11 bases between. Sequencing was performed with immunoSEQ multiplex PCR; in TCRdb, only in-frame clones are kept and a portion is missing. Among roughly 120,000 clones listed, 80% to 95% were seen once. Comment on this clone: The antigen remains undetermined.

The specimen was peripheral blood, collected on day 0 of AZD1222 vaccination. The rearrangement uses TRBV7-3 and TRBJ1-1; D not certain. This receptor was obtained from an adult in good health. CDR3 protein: CASSPSGSNTEAFF. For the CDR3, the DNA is TGTGCCAGCAGCCCCTCGGGGTCGAACACTGAAGCTTTCTTT.